This T cell receptor (beta chain) was sequenced for a study of blood T cell repertoires in COVID-19. Sequencing used immunoSEQ multiplex PCR; TCRdb keeps in-frame clones, though not all of them. The table includes 93,000 or so clones, about 88% detected once. The CDR3 has 14 amino acids. Germline CDR1 MNHEY, CDR2 SVGAGI. The germline V and J ends were trimmed by 7 bases and 6 bases, with 16 bases remaining between them. The rearrangement joins TRBV6-5 to TRBJ1-5; tentative D call: TRBD1 (5 bases). Specimen: peripheral blood. This clonotype was sampled from a human donor in a cohort sampled during active COVID-19. CDR3 protein: CASTPGFRVQPQHF. CDR3 DNA: TGTGCCAGCACCCCCGGCTTCAGGGTTCAGCCCCAGCATTTT.